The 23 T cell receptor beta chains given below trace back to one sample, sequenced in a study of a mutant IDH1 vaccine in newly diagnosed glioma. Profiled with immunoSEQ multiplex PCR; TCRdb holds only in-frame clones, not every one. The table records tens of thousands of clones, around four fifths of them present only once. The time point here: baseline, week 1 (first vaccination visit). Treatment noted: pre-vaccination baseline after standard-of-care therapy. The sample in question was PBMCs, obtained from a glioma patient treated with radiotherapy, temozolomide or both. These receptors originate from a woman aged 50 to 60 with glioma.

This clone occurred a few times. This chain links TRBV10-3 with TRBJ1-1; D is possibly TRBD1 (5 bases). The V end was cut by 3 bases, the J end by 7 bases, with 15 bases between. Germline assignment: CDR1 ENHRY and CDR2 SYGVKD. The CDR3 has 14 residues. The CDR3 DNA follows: TGTGCCATCAGTGACCAGGGACCGTTGGGTGAAGCTTTCTTT. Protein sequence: CAISDQGPLGEAFF.

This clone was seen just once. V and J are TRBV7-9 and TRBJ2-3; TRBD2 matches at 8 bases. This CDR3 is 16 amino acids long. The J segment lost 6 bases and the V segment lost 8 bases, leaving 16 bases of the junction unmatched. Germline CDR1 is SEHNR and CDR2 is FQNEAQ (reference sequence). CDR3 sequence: CASGRVFGGAGDTQYF. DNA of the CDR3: TGTGCCAGCGGCCGCGTTTTCGGGGGGGCTGGGGATACGCAGTATTTT.

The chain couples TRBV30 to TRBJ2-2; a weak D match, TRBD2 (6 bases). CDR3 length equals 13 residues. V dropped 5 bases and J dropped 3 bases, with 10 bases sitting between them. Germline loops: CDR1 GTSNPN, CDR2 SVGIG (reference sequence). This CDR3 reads CAWRGGYTGELFF. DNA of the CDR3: TGTGCCTGGCGTGGAGGGTACACCGGGGAGCTGTTTTTT.

CDR3 coding DNA: TGTGCCAGCAGAGACGGCTCTGGAAACACCATATATTTT. This translates into CASRDGSGNTIYF. The rearrangement uses TRBV6-5 and TRBJ1-3; the D is unclear. V shed 6 bases and J shed 0 bases, with 6 bases lying between them. Germline CDR1 and CDR2: MNHEY and SVGAGI. This CDR3 is 13 amino acids long.

The CDR3: CAERGVTYEQYF. The CDR3 region has the DNA TGCGCCGAGCGGGGGGTTACCTACGAGCAGTACTTC. This rearrangement joins TRBV10-1 to TRBJ2-7, with 9 bases identical to TRBD2. This CDR3 spans 12 amino acids. Germline CDR1 and CDR2: WNHNN and SYGVQD (reference sequence). With V trimmed by 11 bases and J by 2 bases, 4 bases remained unmatched.

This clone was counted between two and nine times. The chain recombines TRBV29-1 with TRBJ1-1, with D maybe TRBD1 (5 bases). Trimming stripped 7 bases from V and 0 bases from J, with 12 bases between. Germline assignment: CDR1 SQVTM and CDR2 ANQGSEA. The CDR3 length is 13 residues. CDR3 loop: CSGGEGLNTEAFF. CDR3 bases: TGCAGCGGGGGGGAGGGGTTGAACACTGAAGCTTTCTTT. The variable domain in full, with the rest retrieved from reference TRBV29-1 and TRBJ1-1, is SAVISQKPSRDICQRGTSLTIQCQVDSQVTMMFWYRQQPGQSLTLIATANQGSEATYESGFVIDKFPISRPNLTFSTLTVSNMSPEDSSIYLCSGGEGLNTEAFFGQGTRLTVV.

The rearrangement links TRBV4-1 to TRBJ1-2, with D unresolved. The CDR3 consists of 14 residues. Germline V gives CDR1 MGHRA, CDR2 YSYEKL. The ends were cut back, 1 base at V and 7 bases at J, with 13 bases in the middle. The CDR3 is CASSQVFGDSGYTF. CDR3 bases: TGCGCCAGCAGCCAAGTTTTCGGGGATAGTGGCTACACCTTC.

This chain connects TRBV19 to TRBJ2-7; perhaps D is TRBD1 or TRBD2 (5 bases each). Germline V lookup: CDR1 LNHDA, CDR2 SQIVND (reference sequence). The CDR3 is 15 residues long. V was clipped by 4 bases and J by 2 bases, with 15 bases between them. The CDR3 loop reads CASSTTGTGAYEQYF. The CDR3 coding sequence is TGTGCCAGTAGTACAACCGGGACCGGAGCCTACGAGCAGTACTTC.

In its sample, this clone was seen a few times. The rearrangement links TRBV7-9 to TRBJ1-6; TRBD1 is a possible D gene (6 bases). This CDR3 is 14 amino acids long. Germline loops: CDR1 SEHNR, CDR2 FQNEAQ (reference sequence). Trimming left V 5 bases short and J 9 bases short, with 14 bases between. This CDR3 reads CASSKPGGGSPLHF. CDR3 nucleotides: TGTGCCAGCAGCAAACCTGGGGGCGGTTCACCCCTCCACTTT.

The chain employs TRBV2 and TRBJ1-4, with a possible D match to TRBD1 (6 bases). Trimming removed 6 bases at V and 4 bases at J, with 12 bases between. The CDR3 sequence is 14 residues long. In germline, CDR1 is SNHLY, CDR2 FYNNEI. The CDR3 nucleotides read TGTGCCAGCAGCGCAGGGGTAATTAATGAAAAACTGTTTTTT. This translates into CASSAGVINEKLFF.

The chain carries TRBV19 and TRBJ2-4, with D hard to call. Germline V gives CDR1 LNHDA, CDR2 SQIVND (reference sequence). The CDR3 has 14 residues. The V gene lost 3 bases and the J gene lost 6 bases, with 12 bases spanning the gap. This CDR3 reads CASSIMVVRNIQYF. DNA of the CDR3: TGTGCCAGTAGTATTATGGTGGTGAGAAACATTCAGTACTTC.

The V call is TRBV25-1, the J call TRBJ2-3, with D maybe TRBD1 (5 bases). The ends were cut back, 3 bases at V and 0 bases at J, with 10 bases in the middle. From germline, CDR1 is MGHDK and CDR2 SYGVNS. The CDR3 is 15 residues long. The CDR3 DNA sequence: TGTGCCAGCAGTGAGGGGCAGTTTAGCACAGATACGCAGTATTTT. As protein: CASSEGQFSTDTQYF.

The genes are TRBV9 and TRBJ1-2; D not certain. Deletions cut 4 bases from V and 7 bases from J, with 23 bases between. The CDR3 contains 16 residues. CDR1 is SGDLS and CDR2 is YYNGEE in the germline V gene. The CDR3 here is CASSSPPGRIEGGYTF. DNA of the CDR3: TGTGCCAGCAGCTCCCCACCCGGCAGGATTGAGGGTGGCTACACCTTC.

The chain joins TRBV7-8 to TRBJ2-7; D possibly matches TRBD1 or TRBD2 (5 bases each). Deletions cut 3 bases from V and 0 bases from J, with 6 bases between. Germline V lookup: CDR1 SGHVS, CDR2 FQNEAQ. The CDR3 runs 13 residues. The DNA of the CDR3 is TGTGCCAGCAGCTTGGGGGACTCCTACGAGCAGTACTTC. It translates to CASSLGDSYEQYF. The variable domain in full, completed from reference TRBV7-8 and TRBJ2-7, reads GAGVSQSPRYKVAKRGQDVALRCDPISGHVSLFWYQQALGQGPEFLTYFQNEAQLDKSGLPSDRFFAERPEGSVSTLKIQRTQQEDSAVYLCASSLGDSYEQYFGPGTRLTVT.

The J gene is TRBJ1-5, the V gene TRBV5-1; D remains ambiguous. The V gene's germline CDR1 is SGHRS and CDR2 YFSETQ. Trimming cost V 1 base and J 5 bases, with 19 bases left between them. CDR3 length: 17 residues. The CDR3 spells CASSLWAGGSVDQPQHF. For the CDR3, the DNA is TGCGCCAGCAGCTTGTGGGCAGGAGGATCTGTCGATCAGCCCCAGCATTTT.

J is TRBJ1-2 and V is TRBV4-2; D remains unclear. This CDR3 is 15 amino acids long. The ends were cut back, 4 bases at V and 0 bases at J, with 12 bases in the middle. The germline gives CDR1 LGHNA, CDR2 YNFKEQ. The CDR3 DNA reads TGTGCCAGCAGCCCACGGACCGGAGCTAACTATGGCTACACCTTC. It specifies CASSPRTGANYGYTF.

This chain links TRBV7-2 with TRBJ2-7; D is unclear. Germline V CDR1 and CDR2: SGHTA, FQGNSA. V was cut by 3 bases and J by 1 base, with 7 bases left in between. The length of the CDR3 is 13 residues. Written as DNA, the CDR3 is TGTGCCAGCAGCTTCGGGCCTTCCTACGAGCAGTACTTC. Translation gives CASSFGPSYEQYF.

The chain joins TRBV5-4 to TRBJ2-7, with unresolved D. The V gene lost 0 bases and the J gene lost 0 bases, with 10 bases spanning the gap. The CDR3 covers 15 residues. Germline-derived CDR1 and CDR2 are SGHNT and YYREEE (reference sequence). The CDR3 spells CASSLGWSSSYEQYF. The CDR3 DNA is TGTGCCAGCAGCTTGGGCTGGAGTAGCTCCTACGAGCAGTACTTC.

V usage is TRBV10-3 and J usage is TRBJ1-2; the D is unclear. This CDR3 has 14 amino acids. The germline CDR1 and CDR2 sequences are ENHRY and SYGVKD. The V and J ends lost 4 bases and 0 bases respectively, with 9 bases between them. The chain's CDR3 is CAISGTATNYGYTF. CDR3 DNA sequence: TGTGCCATCAGTGGGACCGCGACTAACTATGGCTACACCTTC.

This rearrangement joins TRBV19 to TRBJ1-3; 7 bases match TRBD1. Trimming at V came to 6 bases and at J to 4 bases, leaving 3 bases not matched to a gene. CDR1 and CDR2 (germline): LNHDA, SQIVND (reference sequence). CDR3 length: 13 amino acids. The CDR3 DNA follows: TGTGCCAGTAGCCGGGACAGAGGAAACACCATATATTTT. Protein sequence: CASSRDRGNTIYF.

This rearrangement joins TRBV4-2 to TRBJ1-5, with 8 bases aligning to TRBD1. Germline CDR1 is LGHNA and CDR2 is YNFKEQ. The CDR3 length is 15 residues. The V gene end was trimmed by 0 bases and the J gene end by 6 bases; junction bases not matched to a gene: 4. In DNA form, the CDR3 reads TGTGCCAGCAGCCAAGAAGGACAGGGTCCTCAGCCCCAGCATTTT. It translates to CASSQEGQGPQPQHF.

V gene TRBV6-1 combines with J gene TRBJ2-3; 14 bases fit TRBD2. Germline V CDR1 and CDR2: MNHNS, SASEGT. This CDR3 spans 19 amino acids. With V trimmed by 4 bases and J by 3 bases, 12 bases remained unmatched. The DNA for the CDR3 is TGTGCCAGCAGTGTACTCCCGGGACTAGCGGGGGCCCTGACAGATACGCAGTATTTT. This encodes CASSVLPGLAGALTDTQYF.

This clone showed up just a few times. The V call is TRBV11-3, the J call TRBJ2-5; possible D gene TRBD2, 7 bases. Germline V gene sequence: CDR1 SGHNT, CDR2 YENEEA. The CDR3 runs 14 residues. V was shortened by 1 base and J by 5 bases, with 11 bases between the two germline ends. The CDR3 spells CASSLAGGLETQYF. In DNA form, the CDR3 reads TGTGCCAGCAGCTTAGCGGGGGGCTTGGAGACCCAGTACTTC.